This T cell receptor (beta chain) derives from a study of blood T cell repertoires in COVID-19. Sequencing used immunoSEQ multiplex PCR; TCRdb keeps in-frame clones, though not all of them. The sample consists of over 150,000 clones, roughly four fifths of them appearing once. This clone has a handful of counts. The CDR3 contains 15 residues. CDR1 MNHNS and CDR2 SASEGT come from the germline V gene. V trimming: 3 bases; J trimming: 6 bases; junction bases outside the gene matches: 7. The gene calls are TRBV6-1 and TRBJ1-5; TRBD1 matches 8 bases. Sequenced input: peripheral blood. The clonotype was recovered from an older man with acute or convalescent COVID-19. The CDR3 sequence is CASSDAGGVAQPQHF. CDR3 bases: TGTGCCAGCAGTGACGCAGGGGGCGTAGCTCAGCCCCAGCATTTT.